Listed here is a single T cell receptor beta chain. Its antigen remains undetermined. The entry originates in a study of cytomegalovirus exposure and HLA in healthy donors (dated by TCRdb to about 2017). About the study as a whole: In an earlier analysis of roughly 590 of the donors, 276 Gb of sequence data and 90 million to 120 million unique TCR beta sequences from roughly 180 million T cells were reported. Every repertoire in the discovery cohort had been generated on one and the same sequencing platform. Because of strong linkage in the cohort, roughly five DR-DQ haplotypes were treated as single units for association and clustering. The study was designed to test whether signatures of past pathogen exposure could be identified by cataloging public T cell receptors. HLA typing included class I and class II loci at four-digit resolution. In an earlier analysis of roughly 580 of the donors, high-throughput TCR beta sequencing was used to judge whether each TCR beta V gene segment behaved as functional or pseudogenic. Roughly 300 gigabases of sequencing data and around 90 million unique TCR sequences made up an early release that covered 500 to 700 HLA-typed donors. Across 300 to 500 genotyped donors of the cohort, an average of about 240,000 unique TCR beta nucleotide sequences per donor were sequenced, and about a sixth of those sequences were non-productive. The number of donors typed differed by locus, with about 620-630 for A, B, C, DRB1 and DQB1, 522 for DQA1, over 600 for DPA1, and around 450 for DPB1. The study profiled the T cell repertoires of about 720 subjects by immunosequencing and related them to cytomegalovirus serostatus. Among the roughly 400 genotyped donors, approximately 82% belonged to the genetic ancestry cluster associated with self-reported Caucasian donors. Donor age, sex, ethnicity and CMV serostatus were collected together with the repertoire data. Rather than drawing on any new phenotypic data, the later analysis identified candidate immune exposures from TCR beta sequences and the way those sequences occurred across donors. A later analysis re-examined previously published TCR beta repertoires from just over 650 donors and added high-resolution HLA genotyping to investigate patterns of TCR occurrence. In a later genetic analysis, genome-wide SNP genotypes for 398 of the 666 donors were used, and that subset was treated as a discovery cohort. High-throughput TCR immunosequencing, statistical association of individual TCRs with disease status, and machine learning were combined to predict cytomegalovirus infection status. A separate validation cohort of 90 to 150 different subjects was used in addition to the roughly 720-subject first cohort.

The cohort consisted of hundreds of healthy bone marrow donors. All cohort members were sampled while nominally healthy, although unrecorded immune exposures were likely present. The donor tested CMV seronegative, placing the donor among the 350 or so seronegative members of the cohort. A peripheral blood sample was collected from each donor, and TCR beta sequencing was performed on peripheral blood mononuclear cells. The Qiagen DNeasy Blood Extraction Kit was used to extract genomic DNA from the blood cell samples. Results the study describes overall, beyond this receptor: The classifier was reported to diagnose cytomegalovirus status with high specificity and sensitivity in both the original and validation cohorts. A later genetic analysis associated a missense DCLRE1C variant with V-gene and J-gene trimming of TCR beta chains, and an independent cohort replicated the association. Sequencing depth was assumed to be roughly uniform across donors in the presence/absence analyses, though that assumption may not hold. A further reported finding was that TCR beta sequences accurately predicted the HLA-A and HLA-B alleles for most subjects in the first cohort. The sequencing pipeline was judged likely to have produced a cluster of highly shared sequence variants as a technical artifact. In a later analysis, over 15,000 TCR beta sequences were associated with specific HLA alleles at a false discovery rate of 0.05. Approximately 18 rarely observed V segments, including chromosome 9 orphons, were excluded from the earlier analysis of about 500 of the donors because counts were too low. Correlated functional status among segregating V segments might reflect linkage disequilibrium, but an unknown experimental factor could not be ruled out. In a later analysis, several top co-occurrence clusters were reported to appear linked to parvovirus B19, influenza, CMV and Epstein-Barr virus. A total of fewer than 200 TCR beta chains were listed by the study as associated with cytomegalovirus. Because the 87-base-pair reads could not distinguish some IMGT-functional V segments, including TRBV6-2 and TRBV6-3, those segments were excluded. A few of the identified cytomegalovirus-associated TCR beta chains were confirmed in vitro to be specific for cytomegalovirus antigens. In an earlier analysis of some 500 of the donors, most TCR beta V segments were observed in productive rearrangements about 87% or about 30% of the time, broadly matching IMGT annotations. The authors suggested that the approach could potentially be extended to other disease states and immunological phenotypes. Because HLA typing was missing for some donors at each locus, association tests included only the typed subset. Across donors, most TCR sequences were observed very rarely, whereas some public TCRs were present in many individuals. According to a later analysis, most CMV-associated TCR beta chains appeared to be HLA-restricted, and the HLA associations seemed to be driven largely by CMV exposure. A later analysis found that TCR association rates varied across HLA loci, with DRB1 alleles showing the most associated TCRs and HLA-C alleles the fewest. A later genetic analysis reported fewer N-insertions in productive TCRs among donors in an Asian-associated ancestry cluster than the roughly 720-donor mean. This cohort had only TCR beta chains sequenced, and the lack of alpha or paired-chain data limited which features could be detected. When HLA alleles, especially DR and DQ, strongly co-occurred, TCR associations were difficult to assign to individual alleles. A later analysis found that HLA-associated TCR beta chains were more clonally expanded and had lower generation probabilities than equally common non-associated chains. For the cohort, immune exposure information was limited to CMV serostatus.

The CDR3 holds 15 amino acids from the cysteine to the phenylalanine. Here the CDR3 DNA is all that survives: 45 bases in frame from base 1. V has 6 bases trimmed and J has 6 bases trimmed; junction bases matching no gene number 9. CDR1 MNHNY and CDR2 SVGAGI are derived from the germline V gene (reference sequence). Libraries were constructed by the immunoSEQ multiplex PCR assay. The multiplex PCR relied on a mix of 60 forward primers for TCR Vbeta segments and 13 reverse primers for TCR Jbeta segments. The CDR3 region of rearranged TCR beta genes was amplified from genomic DNA with a multiplex PCR assay. On the Illumina HiSeq System, the amplified TCR beta libraries were sequenced as 87-base-pair reads. Turning to the authors' computational methods: In a later analysis, around 80 million unique TCR beta chains were counted across the approximately 620 repertoires, and some 10 million of these chains were shared by at least two donors. To remove PCR and sequencing errors, raw reads were error-corrected and collapsed into unique sequences using a nearest-neighbor algorithm that merged closely related sequences. Alignment of CDR3 sequences to IMGT reference sequences was used to assign V, D and J gene segments. For a sequence to be retained, a match of at least six nucleotides to both a V gene segment and a J gene segment was required. A rearrangement was called productive if the CDR3 had no stop codons and remained in frame with V and J, and every other rearrangement was called non-productive. Following IMGT convention, CDR3 was defined as the stretch from the second conserved V-encoded cysteine to the conserved J-encoded phenylalanine. Sequences without an unambiguous match to a single V gene segment were excluded from the earlier analysis of about 600 of the donors. In an earlier analysis of a few hundred of the donors, V segments were called functional above 56.7% productive rearrangements and were called segregating when the between-donor standard deviation exceeded 5%. A statistical classification framework was developed to diagnose cytomegalovirus status using the catalog of TCR beta chain sequences. A later analysis assigned V and J genes by comparing TCR nucleotide sequences with IMGT/GENE-DB human TR gene sequences. In a later analysis, CDR3 sequences and most-parsimonious VDJ recombination scenarios were assigned using the TCRdist pipeline. In a later analysis, each TCR beta chain was defined by its CDR3 amino acid sequence together with its V-gene family, and reads without a unique V-gene family were excluded. A later analysis removed 500 to 600 highly shared, low-generation-probability nucleotide sequences to deal with suspected cross-contamination and a sequencing artifact. For each public chain, a later analysis derived a clonal expansion index from normalized ranks of inferred template counts within each repertoire. In a later analysis, generation probabilities were computed using a VDJ recombination model fitted to out-of-frame rearrangements, and the results were checked against IGoR. In a later analysis, TCR-TCR, TCR-HLA and TCR-CMV co-occurrence was scored with hypergeometric tests, and a repertoire-size bias correction was applied to TCR pairs. False discovery rates were estimated in a later analysis by permuting HLA or CMV assignments 20 times. In a later analysis, co-occurring TCRs were grouped using DBSCAN, and TCRdist sequence similarity was added for clustering within HLA-allele-positive subsets. For co-occurrence clustering, repertoires with fewer than 30,000 or more than 120,000 public chains were excluded, along with roughly 5 repertoires with anomalous nucleotide sharing. TCRdb stores this immuneACCESS table with in-frame sequences only. Part of the clones is absent; in the studies checked, under half of the shortfall reflects unresolved V genes, and no reason is known for the rest. The V and J calls and clone size were taken over from that table, and D and trimming were inferred from the DNA. The sample's clone listing holds about 130,000 clones. The leading ten clones occupy 1.5% to 2% of the sample.

The V and J genes are TRBV6-6 and TRBJ2-7, and TRBD1 matches 12 of the central bases. This clonotype was obtained from a man between 18 and 35 years old in good health and CMV-seronegative. The material sequenced was PBMCs. Here the CDR3 is given as CASRHSGTGGVEQYF. In nucleotides, the sequence is TGTGCCAGCAGGCATTCCGGGACAGGGGGCGTCGAGCAGTACTTC.